This T cell receptor (beta chain) was profiled in a study of human T cells and chemical hapten exposure. J gave up 4 bases and V 7 bases, and 7 bases lay outside the gene matches. The CDR3 is made up of 13 amino acids. Germline CDR1 reads GTSNPN; CDR2 reads SVGIG (reference sequence). Stated time point: pre-sensitization, week 0. Treatment of the sample: therapeutic diphenylcyclopropenone sensitization with weekly scalp DPC. MiXCR, applied by TCRdb to the RACE reads, yields one record per CDR3 protein. The sample has 65,000 to 90,000 distinct CDR3 sequences; 12% to 15% are singletons. Sequences were derived from whole blood, sampled in connection with sensitization to the hapten diphenylcyclopropenone (DPC). The chain couples TRBV30 to TRBJ1-3, with 7 bases that match TRBD1. The source of this sequence is a woman between 45 and 65 years old with alopecia areata. Some clones in this sample may be carry-over from other donors' samples. As DNA, the CDR3 is TGTGCCTTCAGGGGGGCAAGCGGAAACACCATATATTTT. It encodes CAFRGASGNTIYF.